This TCR beta chain was observed in a study of T cell repertoires in cytomegalovirus infection. The overall study: From public TCR beta signatures came an indication of both CMV infection and matching HLA type. General observations from the study: Carriers of CMV and the relevant HLA type were discriminated by public TCR beta frequency. HLA-C-restricted, CMV-specific TCR beta clonotypes were dominant ex vivo.

Via MiXCR, TCRdb re-called the reads, giving one row per CDR3 protein. Here the sample spans nearly 650,000 distinct CDR3 sequences, approximately 24% being singletons. There are many counts of this clonotype. Its antigen is not known. Source material: CD8+ T cells from PBMCs. The clonotype was recovered from a human donor in good health (CMV status not recorded). Some clones in this sample may be carry-over from other donors' samples.

The CDR3 nucleotides are TGTGCCAGCAGTTCAGCGGGGGGGCGAGAGACCCAGTACTTC. This sequence encodes CASSSAGGRETQYF. The V and J genes are TRBV12-3 or TRBV12-4 and TRBJ2-5; 10 nucleotides match TRBD2. The CDR3 is 14 amino acids. V shed 4 bases, J shed 4 bases, and the junction held 3 bases outside the gene matches.